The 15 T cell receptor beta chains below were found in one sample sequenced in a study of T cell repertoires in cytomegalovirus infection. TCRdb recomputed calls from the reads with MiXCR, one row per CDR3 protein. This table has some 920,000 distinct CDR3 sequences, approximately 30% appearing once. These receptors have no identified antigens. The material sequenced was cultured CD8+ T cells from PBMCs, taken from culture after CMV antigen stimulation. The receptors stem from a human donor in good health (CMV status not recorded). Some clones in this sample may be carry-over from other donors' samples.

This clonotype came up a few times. The chain's CDR3 is CASSSDYVEQYV. The CDR3 region has the DNA TGTGCCAGCAGTTCGGATTACGTGGAGCAGTACGTC. The chain uses TRBV6-6 and TRBJ2-7; D is unresolved. The CDR3 runs 12 residues. The V gene lost 4 bases and the J gene lost 7 bases, with 11 bases spanning the gap. Germline V CDR1 and CDR2: MNHNY, SVGAGI (reference sequence).

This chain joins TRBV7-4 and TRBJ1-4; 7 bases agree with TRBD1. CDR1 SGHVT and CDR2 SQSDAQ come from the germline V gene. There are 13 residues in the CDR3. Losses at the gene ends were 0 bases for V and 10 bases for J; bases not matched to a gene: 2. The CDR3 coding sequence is TGTGCCAGCAGCTTAGCCAGGACAGGAAAACTGTTTTTT. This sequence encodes CASSLARTGKLFF.

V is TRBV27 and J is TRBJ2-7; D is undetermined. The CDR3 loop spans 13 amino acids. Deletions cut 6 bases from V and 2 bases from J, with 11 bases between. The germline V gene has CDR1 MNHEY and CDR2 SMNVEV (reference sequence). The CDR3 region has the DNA TGTGCCAGCAGCCACGGTCCGCCCTACGAGCAGTACGTC. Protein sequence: CASSHGPPYEQYV.

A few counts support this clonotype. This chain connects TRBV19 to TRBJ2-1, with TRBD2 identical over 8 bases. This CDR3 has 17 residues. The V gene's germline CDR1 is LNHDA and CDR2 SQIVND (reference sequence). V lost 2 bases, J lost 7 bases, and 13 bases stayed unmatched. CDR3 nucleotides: TGTGCCAGTAGTATAAATCTGGCGGGGGGCCGGAGAAATGAGCAGTTCTTC. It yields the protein CASSINLAGGRRNEQFF.

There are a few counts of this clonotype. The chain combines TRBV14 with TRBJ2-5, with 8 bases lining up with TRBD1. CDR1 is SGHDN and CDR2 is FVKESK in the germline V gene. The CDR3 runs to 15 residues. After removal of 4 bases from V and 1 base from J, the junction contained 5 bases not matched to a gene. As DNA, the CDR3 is TGTGCCAGCAGCCTAACCGACAGGGGCCAAGAGACCCAGTACTTC. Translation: CASSLTDRGQETQYF. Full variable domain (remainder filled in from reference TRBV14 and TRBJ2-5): EAGVTQFPSHSVIEKGQTVTLRCDPISGHDNLYWYRRVMGKEIKFLLHFVKESKQDESGMPNNRFLAERTGGTYSTLKVQPAELEDSGVYFCASSLTDRGQETQYFGPGTRLLVL.

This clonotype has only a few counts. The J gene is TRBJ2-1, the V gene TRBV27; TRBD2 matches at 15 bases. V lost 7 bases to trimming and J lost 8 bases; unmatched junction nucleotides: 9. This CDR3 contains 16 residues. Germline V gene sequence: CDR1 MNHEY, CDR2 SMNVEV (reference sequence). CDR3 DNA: TGTGCCAGCATCCCCTGGACTAGCGGGGGGGGCGATGAGCAGTTCTTC. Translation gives CASIPWTSGGGDEQFF.

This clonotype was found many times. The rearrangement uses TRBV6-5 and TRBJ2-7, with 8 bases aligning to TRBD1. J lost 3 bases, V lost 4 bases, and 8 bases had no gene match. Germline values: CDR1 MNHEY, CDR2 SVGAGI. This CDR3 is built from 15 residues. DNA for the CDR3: TGTGCCAGCAGTTTAGAACATACAGGGGGCTACGAGCAGTACTTC. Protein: CASSLEHTGGYEQYF.

This CDR3 reads CASSHSPGNVETYEQYV. The CDR3 DNA reads as TGTGCCAGCAGCCACTCCCCAGGGAACGTCGAAACCTACGAGCAGTACGTC. This sequence joins TRBV5-6 and TRBJ2-7; D might be TRBD1 (5 bases). The CDR3 covers 17 residues. Trimming removed 4 bases from V and 2 bases from J, with 22 bases in between. Germline V gene lookup returns CDR1 SGHDT and CDR2 YYEEEE.

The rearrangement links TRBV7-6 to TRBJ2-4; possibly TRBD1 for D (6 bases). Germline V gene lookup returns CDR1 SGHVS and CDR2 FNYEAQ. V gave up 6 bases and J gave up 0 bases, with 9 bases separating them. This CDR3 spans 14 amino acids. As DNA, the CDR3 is TGTGCCAGCAGTGAGACAGGAGCCAAAAACATTCAGTACTTC. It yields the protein CASSETGAKNIQYF.

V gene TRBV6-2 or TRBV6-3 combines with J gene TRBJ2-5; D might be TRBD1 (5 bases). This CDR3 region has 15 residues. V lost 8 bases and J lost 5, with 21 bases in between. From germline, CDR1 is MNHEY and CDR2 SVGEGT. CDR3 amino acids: CASLPTVNRLETQYF. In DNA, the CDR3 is TGTGCCAGCCTACCGACAGTCAACCGCCTGGAGACCCAGTACTTC.

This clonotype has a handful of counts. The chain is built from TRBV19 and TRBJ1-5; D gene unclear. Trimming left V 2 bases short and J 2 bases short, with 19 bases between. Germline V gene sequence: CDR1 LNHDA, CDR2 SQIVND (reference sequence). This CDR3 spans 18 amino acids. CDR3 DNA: TGTGCCAGTAGTATACCCCGGATGGGAAGGGCAGGCAATCAGCCCCAGCATTTT. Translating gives CASSIPRMGRAGNQPQHF.

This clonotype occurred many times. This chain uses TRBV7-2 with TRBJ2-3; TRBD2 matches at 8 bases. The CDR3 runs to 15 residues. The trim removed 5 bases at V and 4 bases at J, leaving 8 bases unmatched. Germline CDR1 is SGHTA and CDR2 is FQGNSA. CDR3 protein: CASSHPGGASDTQYF. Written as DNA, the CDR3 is TGTGCCAGCAGCCACCCCGGGGGGGCCTCAGATACGCAGTATTTT.

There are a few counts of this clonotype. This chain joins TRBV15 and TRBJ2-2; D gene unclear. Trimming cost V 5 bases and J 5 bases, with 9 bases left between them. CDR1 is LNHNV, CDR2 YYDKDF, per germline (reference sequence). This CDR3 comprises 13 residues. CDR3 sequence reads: CATSATGTGELFF. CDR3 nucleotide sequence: TGTGCCACCAGCGCGACCGGAACCGGGGAGCTGTTTTTT.

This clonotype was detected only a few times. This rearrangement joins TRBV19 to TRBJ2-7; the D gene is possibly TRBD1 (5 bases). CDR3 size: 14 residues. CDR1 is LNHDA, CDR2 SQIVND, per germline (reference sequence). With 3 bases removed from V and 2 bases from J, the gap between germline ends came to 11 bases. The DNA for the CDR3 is TGTGCCAGTAGTATGCAGGGATTAACCTACGAGCAGTACTTC. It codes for CASSMQGLTYEQYF.

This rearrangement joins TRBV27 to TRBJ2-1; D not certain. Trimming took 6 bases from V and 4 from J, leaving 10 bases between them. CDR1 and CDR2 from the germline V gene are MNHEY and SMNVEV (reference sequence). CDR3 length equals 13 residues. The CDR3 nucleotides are TGTGCCAGCAGCCCCTTAAATTACAATGAGCAGTTCTTC. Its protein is CASSPLNYNEQFF.